The 21 T cell receptor beta chains below were found in one sample sequenced in a study of OX40 agonist ivuxolimab in advanced cancers. Receptor amplification or capture employed the immunoSEQ multiplex PCR assay. TCRdb re-hosts the immuneACCESS table, in-frame sequences only. Its copies lack some clones; in the studies checked, an unresolved V gene accounts for under half of them, and the cause for the rest is not known. This sample has approximately 77,000 clones in its table, and roughly 88% of those were observed once. Of the sample, 1.5% to 2% is held by the ten largest clones. The sequenced sample was CD4+ or CD8+ T cells sorted from blood, obtained in a trial of the OX40 agonist ivuxolimab. The receptor source for this set is an adult with an advanced solid tumor such as melanoma, head and neck, liver or kidney cancer.

The V and J genes are TRBV7-9 and TRBJ1-4; D gene uncertain. The CDR3 length is 15 residues. Germline V gene data show CDR1 as SEHNR and CDR2 as FQNEAQ (reference sequence). The V end was cut by 1 base, the J end by 8 bases, with 14 bases between. In DNA form, the CDR3 reads TGTGCCAGCAGCTTAGATCTCGGCGAGGAGGAAAAACTGTTTTTT. This translates into CASSLDLGEEEKLFF.

The CDR3 coding sequence is TGCGCCAGCAGTGAGGGGCGGACCTCAAGCAATGAGCAGTTCTTC. It codes for CASSEGRTSSNEQFF. V gene TRBV10-1 combines with J gene TRBJ2-1; D ambiguous. Between the trimmed V and J ends, which lost 2 bases and 6 bases, there was a span of 14 bases. Per the germline V gene, CDR1 is WNHNN and CDR2 is SYGVQD (reference sequence). This CDR3 region has 15 residues.

The chain employs TRBV7-2 and TRBJ2-7, with a weak D call TRBD2 (5 bases). The CDR3 runs to 15 residues. V lost 3 bases and J 2 bases, leaving 14 bases between the germline ends. Germline V gives CDR1 SGHTA, CDR2 FQGNSA. Here the CDR3 reads CASSFESGSTYEQYF. The CDR3 nucleotides are TGTGCCAGCAGCTTTGAGTCGGGGTCTACCTACGAGCAGTACTTC.

The chain recombines TRBV21-1 with TRBJ2-5. TRBV21-1 corresponds to a pseudogene. This CDR3 is built from 13 residues. CDR3 DNA sequence: TGTGCCAGCAGCAAGGGACGGAAAGAGACCCAGTACTTC. Translated: CASSKGRKETQYF.

The chain is built from TRBV30 and TRBJ1-3, with no clear D. The V end lost 0 bases, the J end lost 4 bases, and 10 bases lay between the germline ends. The CDR3 sequence is 14 residues long. From germline, CDR1 is GTSNPN and CDR2 SVGIG (reference sequence). In DNA form, the CDR3 reads TGTGCCTGGAGTGTCTCAGGAGACGGAAACACCATATATTTT. Residues: CAWSVSGDGNTIYF.

This rearrangement joins TRBV28 to TRBJ2-7; 8 bases line up with TRBD2. This CDR3 contains 16 residues. The germline V gene encodes CDR1 MDHEN and CDR2 SYDVKM. Germline trimming cut 4 bases from V and 4 bases from J; bases unmatched to any gene: 12. CDR3 sequence reads: CASSSGGAGKAYEQYF. The CDR3 region has the DNA TGTGCCAGCAGTTCCGGGGGGGCAGGGAAGGCGTACGAGCAGTACTTC.

J is TRBJ2-1 and V is TRBV10-3; D not resolved. From germline, CDR1 is ENHRY and CDR2 SYGVKD. This CDR3 comprises 14 residues. Trimming pared 3 bases from V and 8 bases from J, leaving 14 bases between. CDR3 residues: CAISELSSVDEQFF. For the CDR3, the DNA is TGTGCCATCAGTGAACTAAGTTCAGTAGATGAGCAGTTCTTC.

The rearrangement links TRBV6-5 to TRBJ2-7; maybe TRBD1 (6 bases). With 0 bases removed from V and 3 bases from J, the gap between germline ends came to 9 bases. Per the germline V gene, CDR1 is MNHEY and CDR2 is SVGAGI. This CDR3 is built from 14 residues. The CDR3 bases are TGTGCCAGCAGTTACTCGAGGGGGAACTACGAGCAGTACTTC. As protein: CASSYSRGNYEQYF.

The V call is TRBV4-2, the J call TRBJ1-1, with 9 bases fitting TRBD1. Trimming took 6 bases from V and 3 from J; bases not matched to a gene: 8. Germline V gives CDR1 LGHNA, CDR2 YNFKEQ. CDR3 length: 15 residues. CDR3: CASSGGTGRDTEAFF. The CDR3 nucleotides are TGTGCCAGCAGTGGGGGGACAGGGAGGGACACTGAAGCTTTCTTT.

The rearrangement links TRBV5-1 to TRBJ2-1, with TRBD1 matching 7 bases. The germline gives CDR1 SGHRS, CDR2 YFSETQ. The CDR3 loop spans 15 amino acids. V was pared by 3 bases and J by 8 bases, with 11 bases of the junction left unmatched. Here the CDR3 reads CASSWQGQSGDEQFF. For the CDR3, the DNA is TGCGCCAGCAGCTGGCAGGGACAGTCCGGCGATGAGCAGTTCTTC.

V usage is TRBV14 and J usage is TRBJ1-3; D remains unclear. Germline CDR1 reads SGHDN; CDR2 reads FVKESK. V dropped 8 bases and J dropped 0 bases, with 11 bases sitting between them. The CDR3 loop spans 14 amino acids. The CDR3 reads CASSNMISGNTIYF. The CDR3 DNA follows: TGTGCCAGCTCCAACATGATCTCTGGAAACACCATATATTTT. The whole variable domain, remainder taken from reference TRBV14 and TRBJ1-3, is EAGVTQFPSHSVIEKGQTVTLRCDPISGHDNLYWYRRVMGKEIKFLLHFVKESKQDESGMPNNRFLAERTGGTYSTLKVQPAELEDSGVYFCASSNMISGNTIYFGEGSWLTVV.

J is TRBJ2-7 and V is TRBV28; TRBD1 might be the D (5 bases). V lost 4 bases, J lost 3 bases, and 13 bases lay in between. The CDR3 runs 14 residues. Germline CDR1 MDHEN, CDR2 SYDVKM. Here the CDR3 DNA reads TGTGCCAGCAGTTCCCCGGGCAGGGACTACGAGCAGTACTTC. Amino acids: CASSSPGRDYEQYF.

J is TRBJ2-7 and V is TRBV7-2; a possible D gene is TRBD1 (7 bases). This CDR3 contains 16 residues. Per the germline V gene, CDR1 is SGHTA and CDR2 is FQGNSA. Trimming took off 5 bases at V and 0 bases at J, with 17 bases between the two ends. The CDR3 DNA reads as TGTGCCAGCAGCGAATACAGGGGAGGTACCTCCTACGAGCAGTACTTC. This translates into CASSEYRGGTSYEQYF.

The rearrangement links TRBV18 to TRBJ2-2; 12 nucleotides align to TRBD2. Germline V CDR1 and CDR2: KGHSH, LQKENI. The ends lost 6 bases at V and 4 bases at J; junction bases unmatched: 6. CDR3 length: 16 residues. The CDR3 DNA reads TGTGCCAGCTCTCTCCCGGGACTAGCGGGCACCGGGGAGCTGTTTTTT. It codes for CASSLPGLAGTGELFF.

The chain is built from TRBV10-3 and TRBJ1-2; D ambiguous. With 2 bases removed from V and 2 bases from J, the gap between germline ends came to 9 bases. Per the germline V gene, CDR1 is ENHRY and CDR2 is SYGVKD. The CDR3 totals 14 residues. CDR3 in amino acids: CAISETSVNYGYTF. CDR3 coding DNA: TGTGCCATCAGTGAGACGTCAGTCAACTATGGCTACACCTTC.

CDR3 nucleotide sequence: TGTGCCAGTAGTTTCCTTCTAGCGGATACGCAGTATTTT. It encodes CASSFLLADTQYF. The genes are TRBV19 and TRBJ2-3; tentative D call: TRBD2 (6 bases). Germline V gene sequence: CDR1 LNHDA, CDR2 SQIVND (reference sequence). This CDR3 spans 13 amino acids. V lost 5 bases to trimming and J lost 6 bases, with 12 bases between them.

The chain employs TRBV30 and TRBJ2-7; no reliable D call. The ends were cut back, 0 bases at V and 3 bases at J, with 6 bases in the middle. The V gene's germline CDR1 is GTSNPN and CDR2 SVGIG (reference sequence). This CDR3 has 12 residues. CDR3 loop: CAWSVVGYEQYF. The CDR3 DNA is TGTGCCTGGAGTGTGGTCGGCTACGAGCAGTACTTC.

The rearrangement uses TRBV14 and TRBJ2-7; D remains unclear. Trimming removed 1 base at V and 8 bases at J, with 18 bases between. The germline V gene has CDR1 SGHDN and CDR2 FVKESK. The CDR3 loop spans 15 amino acids. The CDR3 region has the DNA TGTGCCAGCAGCCAAGTGGCGACTGGGCAATCTCAGCAGTACTTC. Its translation is CASSQVATGQSQQYF.

The chain carries TRBV7-2 and TRBJ2-3; D possibly corresponds to TRBD2 (7 bases). V lost 2 bases and J 3 bases, leaving 18 bases between the germline ends. This CDR3 is built from 17 residues. Germline V gives CDR1 SGHTA, CDR2 FQGNSA. This CDR3 is CASSLSLGGGATDTQYF. In nucleotides, the CDR3 is TGTGCCAGCAGCTTAAGTTTGGGTGGGGGGGCAACAGATACGCAGTATTTT.

This clone showed up just a few times. J is TRBJ1-1 and V is TRBV28; no firm D call. The ends were cut back, 10 bases at V and 7 bases at J, with 10 bases in the middle. CDR3 length equals 10 residues. Per germline, CDR1 MDHEN and CDR2 SYDVKM. The CDR3 DNA sequence: TGTGCCACCCTTGCTGATGAAGCTTTCTTT. It translates to CATLADEAFF.

The rearrangement joins TRBV6-5 to TRBJ2-7; maybe TRBD2 (8 bases). Trimming stripped 8 bases from V and 2 bases from J, with 19 bases between. The CDR3 sequence is 15 residues long. Germline V CDR1 and CDR2: MNHEY, SVGAGI. The CDR3 loop reads CASGLGGGGTYEQYF. CDR3 coding DNA: TGTGCCAGCGGCCTAGGGGGCGGGGGGACCTACGAGCAGTACTTC.